This T cell receptor (beta chain) was sequenced for a study of cytomegalovirus exposure and HLA in healthy donors. Study-wide points: While the bulk of TCR sequences proved rare, some public TCRs turned up in many donors. The finding came from a later analysis; first-cohort TCR clusters tended to co-occur in the approximately 120 validation repertoires.

Notes on this clone: The antigen is undetermined.

The germline V gene encodes CDR1 SGHNT and CDR2 YYREEE (reference sequence). The CDR3 length is 14 residues. Trimming shortened V by 0 bases and J by 2 bases, and 8 bases separated the two germline ends. Repertoires were generated with immunoSEQ multiplex PCR, while TCRdb's copy carries only in-frame clones and drops some. The sample records about 200,000 clones, 75% to 85% being singletons. This chain joins TRBV5-4 and TRBJ2-5; a possible D gene is TRBD2 (5 bases). The origin of this receptor is a woman aged 25-40 years in good health and CMV-seropositive. Sequencing used PBMCs. CDR3 in amino acids: CASSLVDSQETQYF. The CDR3, as DNA: TGTGCCAGCAGCTTGGTGGACTCACAAGAGACCCAGTACTTC.